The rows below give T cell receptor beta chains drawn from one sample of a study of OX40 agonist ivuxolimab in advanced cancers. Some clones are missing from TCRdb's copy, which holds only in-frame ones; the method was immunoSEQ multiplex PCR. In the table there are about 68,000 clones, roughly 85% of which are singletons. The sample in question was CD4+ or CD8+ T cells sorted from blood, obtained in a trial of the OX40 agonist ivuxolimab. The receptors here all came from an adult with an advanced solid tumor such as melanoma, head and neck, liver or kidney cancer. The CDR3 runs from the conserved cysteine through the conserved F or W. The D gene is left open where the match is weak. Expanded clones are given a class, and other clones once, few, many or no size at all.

cdr3_nt: TGTGCCAGCTCACCTCCGGGACAGGGGGCGTCTGGCTACACCTTC
cdr3_aa: CASSPPGQGASGYTF
d_call: TRBD1
clone_size: -
j_call: TRBJ1-2
v_call: TRBV18

cdr3_nt: TGCGCCAGCAGCTTGGGGACAGGGGCTGGAAACACCATATATTTT
cdr3_aa: CASSLGTGAGNTIYF
d_call: TRBD1
clone_size: -
j_call: TRBJ1-3
v_call: TRBV5-1

cdr3_nt: TGCGCCAGCAGCGCCGGACAGATTACCGGGGAGCTGTTTTTT
cdr3_aa: CASSAGQITGELFF
d_call: -
clone_size: -
j_call: TRBJ2-2
v_call: TRBV5-1

cdr3_nt: TGTGCCAGCAGCTTAGTTGGCGGGAACACAGATACGCAGTATTTT
cdr3_aa: CASSLVGGNTDTQYF
d_call: -
clone_size: -
j_call: TRBJ2-3
v_call: TRBV7-2

cdr3_nt: TGTGCCAGCGCCGGGACTAGCGGGAGCAAGTACTTC
cdr3_aa: CASAGTSGSKYF
d_call: TRBD2
clone_size: -
j_call: TRBJ2-5
v_call: TRBV19

cdr3_nt: TGTGCCAGCAGTGAAAGCTCACTCTCTGGGGCCAACGTCCTGACTTTC
cdr3_aa: CASSESSLSGANVLTF
d_call: -
clone_size: -
j_call: TRBJ2-6
v_call: TRBV2

cdr3_nt: TGTGCCAGCAGTCTCCGTCTGGGGGGCTACACCTTC
cdr3_aa: CASSLRLGGYTF
d_call: -
clone_size: -
j_call: TRBJ1-2
v_call: TRBV6-6

cdr3_nt: TGTGCCTGGAGGGGGGACAGGGACACCGGGGAGCTGTTTTTT
cdr3_aa: CAWRGDRDTGELFF
d_call: TRBD1
clone_size: -
j_call: TRBJ2-2
v_call: TRBV30

cdr3_nt: TGTGCCAGCAGTGATCACTATTTACTAGCGGGGGTAACAGATACGCAGTATTTT
cdr3_aa: CASSDHYLLAGVTDTQYF
d_call: TRBD2
clone_size: once
j_call: TRBJ2-3
v_call: TRBV2

cdr3_nt: TGCAGCGTGCTCCCTGGGGCAGACTATGGCTACACCTTC
cdr3_aa: CSVLPGADYGYTF
d_call: -
clone_size: -
j_call: TRBJ1-2
v_call: TRBV29-1

cdr3_nt: TGTGCCAGCAGCCCCGGGGGGGGTTGGGAGACCCAGTACTTC
cdr3_aa: CASSPGGGWETQYF
d_call: TRBD2
clone_size: -
j_call: TRBJ2-5
v_call: TRBV28

cdr3_nt: TGCGCCAGCAGTCGCGGGGGACTCAACACCGGGGAGCTGTTTTTT
cdr3_aa: CASSRGGLNTGELFF
d_call: TRBD2
clone_size: -
j_call: TRBJ2-2
v_call: TRBV10-1

cdr3_nt: TGTGCCAGCAGTCTCCTAGCGGGAGCTTACAATGAGCAGTTCTTC
cdr3_aa: CASSLLAGAYNEQFF
d_call: TRBD2
clone_size: -
j_call: TRBJ2-1
v_call: TRBV6-4

cdr3_nt: TGTGCCAGCAGCCCCCGGACAGGGGGGGGTGAAAAACTGTTTTTT
cdr3_aa: CASSPRTGGGEKLFF
d_call: TRBD1
clone_size: -
j_call: TRBJ1-4
v_call: TRBV9

cdr3_nt: TGTGCCAGCAGTTACTCTCGGGGGCAGGGGCAGTTCTTC
cdr3_aa: CASSYSRGQGQFF
d_call: -
clone_size: -
j_call: TRBJ2-1
v_call: TRBV6-5

cdr3_nt: TGTGCCAGAAGCTTGGGTACCGGGACTAGAAGCTCCTACGAGCAGTACTTC
cdr3_aa: CARSLGTGTRSSYEQYF
d_call: TRBD2
clone_size: -
j_call: TRBJ2-7
v_call: TRBV5-3

cdr3_nt: TGTGCCAGTAGTAAGGACAGCAATCAGCCCCAGCATTTT
cdr3_aa: CASSKDSNQPQHF
d_call: -
clone_size: -
j_call: TRBJ1-5
v_call: TRBV19

cdr3_nt: TGTGCCAGCAGCCCCCCGTCAGTCGCAGATACGCAGTATTTT
cdr3_aa: CASSPPSVADTQYF
d_call: -
clone_size: -
j_call: TRBJ2-3
v_call: TRBV7-2

cdr3_nt: TGTGCCAGCAGTTTATCGCCCGCCTACGAGCAGTACTTC
cdr3_aa: CASSLSPAYEQYF
d_call: -
clone_size: -
j_call: TRBJ2-7
v_call: TRBV27

cdr3_nt: TGTGCCAGCTCACCAGGGGGCGGCGAAAAACTGTTTTTT
cdr3_aa: CASSPGGGEKLFF
d_call: -
clone_size: -
j_call: TRBJ1-4
v_call: TRBV18

cdr3_nt: TGTGCCAGCAGCACACAGGGTAGGGGAGATACGCAGTATTTT
cdr3_aa: CASSTQGRGDTQYF
d_call: -
clone_size: -
j_call: TRBJ2-3
v_call: TRBV7-2

cdr3_nt: TGTGCCAGCAGTTCGACAGGCCCCTATGGCTACACCTTC
cdr3_aa: CASSSTGPYGYTF
d_call: -
clone_size: -
j_call: TRBJ1-2
v_call: TRBV28

cdr3_nt: TGTGCCAGCGGGGGACTAGCTTGGAACGGCATTCAGTACTTC
cdr3_aa: CASGGLAWNGIQYF
d_call: TRBD2
clone_size: -
j_call: TRBJ2-4
v_call: TRBV2

cdr3_nt: TGTGCCAGCAGTGAGACCAGATCGCGGGGCTACACCTTC
cdr3_aa: CASSETRSRGYTF
d_call: -
clone_size: -
j_call: TRBJ1-2
v_call: TRBV25-1

cdr3_nt: TGTGCCAGCAGCTTGAGGGGACAGACTAACTATGGCTACACCTTC
cdr3_aa: CASSLRGQTNYGYTF
d_call: TRBD1
clone_size: few
j_call: TRBJ1-2
v_call: TRBV5-8

cdr3_nt: TGTGCCAGCAGTTCGTGGGGACAGGGGGACACTGAAGCTTTCTTT
cdr3_aa: CASSSWGQGDTEAFF
d_call: TRBD1
clone_size: -
j_call: TRBJ1-1
v_call: TRBV28

cdr3_nt: TGTGCCAGCAAGAAGTTCGGGGGGACTAGCACAGATACGCAGTATTTT
cdr3_aa: CASKKFGGTSTDTQYF
d_call: TRBD2
clone_size: -
j_call: TRBJ2-3
v_call: TRBV7-2

cdr3_nt: TGTGCCAGCAGTTACTCACCCGACTCCTACGAGCAGTACTTC
cdr3_aa: CASSYSPDSYEQYF
d_call: -
clone_size: -
j_call: TRBJ2-7
v_call: TRBV6-5

cdr3_nt: TGTGCCAGTAGTATTGGGGGAGTCGGCACTGAAGCTTTCTTT
cdr3_aa: CASSIGGVGTEAFF
d_call: -
clone_size: -
j_call: TRBJ1-1
v_call: TRBV19

cdr3_nt: TGTGCCAGCAGCTTAGAGGGGTGGGGGAATCAGCCCCAGCATTTT
cdr3_aa: CASSLEGWGNQPQHF
d_call: -
clone_size: once
j_call: TRBJ1-5
v_call: TRBV7-8

cdr3_nt: TGTGCCAGCAGCGAGAGGGACAGGGGCATCACCGGGGAGCTGTTTTTT
cdr3_aa: CASSERDRGITGELFF
d_call: TRBD1
clone_size: few
j_call: TRBJ2-2
v_call: TRBV9

cdr3_nt: TGTGCCAGCAGCCCTCGAGACAGGGAAGGTCAGCCCCAGCATTTT
cdr3_aa: CASSPRDREGQPQHF
d_call: TRBD1
clone_size: once
j_call: TRBJ1-5
v_call: TRBV9

cdr3_nt: TGTGCCAGCACCTTCCCGGGGACGCCTGGAAACACCATATATTTT
cdr3_aa: CASTFPGTPGNTIYF
d_call: -
clone_size: -
j_call: TRBJ1-3
v_call: TRBV6-5